Listed below are T cell receptor beta chains from one sample, sequenced in a study of blood T cell repertoires in COVID-19. Data came from immunoSEQ multiplex PCR; TCRdb stores just in-frame clones and leaves some out. The sample has over 75,000 clones; approximately 82% are singletons. Material for sequencing was peripheral blood. These receptor sequences come from a man aged 65 to 85 with acute or convalescent COVID-19. Each CDR3 is given with its conserved first and last residue. The D gene is left open where the match is weak. Clone size is shown for a subset of rows, as once, few, many or a class of expanded clone.

J,V,size,D,DNA,CDR3
TRBJ1-1,TRBV20-1,.,.,TGCAGTGCTAAGAGGGGGAGTGAAGCTTTCTTT,CSAKRGSEAFF
TRBJ1-6,TRBV27,.,TRBD1,TGTGCCAGCAGAAAACAGGGGGCTTCACCCCTCCACTTT,CASRKQGASPLHF
TRBJ2-7,TRBV27,once,.,TGTGCCAGCAGTTTAGACGGGAGAGATATCTACGAGCAGTACTTC,CASSLDGRDIYEQYF
TRBJ1-1,TRBV30,.,TRBD1,TGTGCCTGGAGACAGGGGGTGAACACTGAAGCTTTCTTT,CAWRQGVNTEAFF
TRBJ2-7,TRBV5-6,.,TRBD1,TGTGCCAGCAGCTTGAGGGACAGTTACTCCTACGAGCAGTACTTC,CASSLRDSYSYEQYF
TRBJ1-3,TRBV30,.,.,TGTGCCTGGAGTACAGGAAAAGCTGGAAACACCATATATTTT,CAWSTGKAGNTIYF
TRBJ2-1,TRBV5-1,.,.,TGCGCCAGCAGTTGGGGCCTACTAGCAAGGAATGAGCAGTTCTTC,CASSWGLLARNEQFF
TRBJ1-6,TRBV19,.,TRBD1,TGTGCCACTCGCGAAACCGGGACAGGGAACTCACCCCTCCACTTT,CATRETGTGNSPLHF
TRBJ2-2,TRBV14,.,TRBD2,TGTGCCAGCAGCCAGATACTAGCGTCAACCGGGGAGCTGTTTTTT,CASSQILASTGELFF
TRBJ2-5,TRBV30,.,.,TGTGCCTGGGGGCCGGGGACCCAGTACTTC,CAWGPGTQYF
TRBJ2-6,TRBV30,.,TRBD1,TGTGCCTGGAGCGGACAGGGGACTGGGGCCAACGTCCTGACTTTC,CAWSGQGTGANVLTF
TRBJ1-3,TRBV18,.,.,TGTGCCAGCTCACCACCGGGGACAACTGGAAACACCATATATTTT,CASSPPGTTGNTIYF
TRBJ1-1,TRBV7-2,.,.,TGTGCCAGCAGCTTAGTTCGGTCGGGGTCAGAAGCTTTCTTT,CASSLVRSGSEAFF
TRBJ1-2,TRBV7-9,.,TRBD1,TGTGCCAGCAGCCGAGGGACAGGACTGCCCTATGGCTACACCTTC,CASSRGTGLPYGYTF
TRBJ1-5,TRBV7-8,once,.,TGTGCCAGCAGCTTAACCCGAGGCGGCAATCAGCCCCAGCATTTT,CASSLTRGGNQPQHF
TRBJ2-7,TRBV7-3,.,TRBD2,TGTGCCAGCAGCTTAATCAATAGGCCGGGACTAGCGGGGGGATACGACTCCTACGAGCAGTACTTC,CASSLINRPGLAGGYDSYEQYF
TRBJ2-3,TRBV11-3,.,TRBD2,TGTGCCAGCAGCTTCGGGACTAGCGGTAACACGCAGTATTTT,CASSFGTSGNTQYF
TRBJ1-2,TRBV5-5,.,.,TGTGCCAGCAGCCCCCCCATTCTGCCTAATGGCTACACCTTC,CASSPPILPNGYTF
TRBJ2-5,TRBV7-9,few,.,TGTGCCAGCAGCTTAGACAGGGCAGAGACCCAGTACTTC,CASSLDRAETQYF
TRBJ1-2,TRBV28,.,.,TGTGCCAGCAGTCAGACCGTATCGGTAGGGAGATACACCTTC,CASSQTVSVGRYTF
TRBJ2-1,TRBV6-4,.,TRBD1,TGTGCCAGCAGTGCAAGTTCAGGGGGCGGTGAGCAGTTCTTC,CASSASSGGGEQFF